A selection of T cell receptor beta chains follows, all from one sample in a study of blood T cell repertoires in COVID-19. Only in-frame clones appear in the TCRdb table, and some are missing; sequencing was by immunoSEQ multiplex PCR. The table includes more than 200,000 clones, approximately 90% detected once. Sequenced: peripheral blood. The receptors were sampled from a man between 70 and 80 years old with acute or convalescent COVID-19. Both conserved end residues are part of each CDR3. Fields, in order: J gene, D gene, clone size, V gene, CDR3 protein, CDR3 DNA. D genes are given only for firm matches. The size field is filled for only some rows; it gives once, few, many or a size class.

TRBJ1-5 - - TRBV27 CASSLSGGFQPQHF TGTGCCAGCAGTTTATCGGGGGGGTTCCAGCCCCAGCATTTT
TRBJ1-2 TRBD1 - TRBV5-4 CASTFGGGFSNYGYTF TGTGCCAGCACCTTCGGAGGGGGCTTCTCTAACTATGGCTACACCTTC
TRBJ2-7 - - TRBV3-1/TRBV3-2 CASSPFAGATREQYF TGTGCCAGCAGCCCTTTTGCGGGGGCAACGCGGGAGCAGTACTTC
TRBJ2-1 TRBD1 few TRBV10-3 CAISDGTGKVDEQFF TGTGCCATCAGTGATGGGACAGGGAAGGTGGATGAGCAGTTCTTC
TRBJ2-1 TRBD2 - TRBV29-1 CSVDLAGGGANEQFF TGCAGCGTTGATTTAGCGGGAGGCGGGGCAAATGAGCAGTTCTTC
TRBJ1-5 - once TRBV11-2 CASSLAGDNQPQHF TGTGCCAGCAGCTTAGCAGGGGACAATCAGCCCCAGCATTTT
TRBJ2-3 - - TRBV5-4 CASSTDYGPQYF TGTGCCAGCAGCACGGACTACGGTCCGCAGTATTTT
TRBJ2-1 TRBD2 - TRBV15 CATSRDSGSYNEQFF TGTGCCACCAGCAGAGATAGCGGGAGCTACAATGAGCAGTTCTTC
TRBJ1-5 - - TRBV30 CAWSLRTMDSSNQPQHF TGTGCCTGGAGCCTACGAACCATGGACAGTAGCAATCAGCCCCAGCATTTT
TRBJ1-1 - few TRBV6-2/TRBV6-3 CASSQQGPNTEAFF TGTGCCAGCAGCCAACAGGGACCGAACACTGAAGCTTTCTTT
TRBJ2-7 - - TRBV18 CASSPLGESYEQYF TGTGCCAGCTCACCACTAGGGGAATCCTACGAGCAGTACTTC
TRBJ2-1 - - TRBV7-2 CASSLPQQPNEQFF TGTGCCAGCAGCTTACCCCAACAGCCAAATGAGCAGTTCTTC
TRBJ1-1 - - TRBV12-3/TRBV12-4 CATRKDYTEAFF TGTGCCACCAGAAAGGACTACACTGAAGCTTTCTTT
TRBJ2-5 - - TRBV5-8 CASSYGQKWETQYF TGTGCCAGCAGCTACGGACAGAAATGGGAGACCCAGTACTTC
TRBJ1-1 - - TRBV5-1 CASSSGVNTEAFF TGCGCCAGCAGCTCCGGGGTGAACACTGAAGCTTTCTTT
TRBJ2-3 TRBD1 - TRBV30 CAWSSGGSVDTQYF TGTGCCTGGAGTTCAGGGGGCTCGGTAGATACGCAGTATTTT
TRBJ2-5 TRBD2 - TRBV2 CASRTSGISGPQYF TGTGCCAGCCGGACTAGCGGAATCAGTGGGCCCCAGTACTTC
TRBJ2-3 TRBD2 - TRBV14 CASSQVGSGRSTDTQYF TGTGCCAGCAGCCAAGTCGGGAGCGGGAGGAGCACAGATACGCAGTATTTT
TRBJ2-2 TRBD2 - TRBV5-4 CASSSRLAGASGELFF TGTGCCAGCAGCTCAAGACTAGCGGGAGCGTCCGGGGAGCTGTTTTTT
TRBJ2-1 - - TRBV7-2 CASSLFGGPTRNEQFF TGTGCCAGCAGCTTATTTGGCGGCCCCACAAGGAATGAGCAGTTCTTC
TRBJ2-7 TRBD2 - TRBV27 CASSFGTSGTGEQYF TGTGCCAGCAGCTTCGGGACTAGCGGGACGGGCGAGCAGTACTTC
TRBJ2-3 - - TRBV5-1 CASSFNRDTSTDTQYF TGCGCCAGCAGCTTCAACAGAGATACTAGCACAGATACGCAGTATTTT
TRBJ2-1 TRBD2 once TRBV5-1 CASSAQGLAGYNEQFF TGCGCCAGCAGCGCCCAAGGACTAGCGGGCTACAATGAGCAGTTCTTC
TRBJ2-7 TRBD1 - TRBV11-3 CASSLASGTVYEQYF TGTGCCAGCAGCTTAGCCTCCGGGACAGTCTACGAGCAGTACTTC
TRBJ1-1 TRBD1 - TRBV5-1 CASNPGGTETEAFF TGCGCCAGCAACCCAGGGGGCACGGAGACTGAAGCTTTCTTT
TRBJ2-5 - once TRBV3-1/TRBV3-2 CASSQVPAPLAETQYF TGTGCCAGCAGCCAAGTTCCAGCGCCGTTGGCAGAGACCCAGTACTTC
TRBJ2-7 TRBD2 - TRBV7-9 CASGTIQLEQYF TGTGCCAGCGGGACTATTCAGCTCGAGCAGTACTTC
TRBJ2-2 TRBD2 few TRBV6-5 CASSRGLSSAGELFF TGTGCCAGCAGTAGGGGACTAAGTTCCGCCGGGGAGCTGTTTTTT
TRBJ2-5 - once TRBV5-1 CASSLALDAGTQYF TGCGCCAGCAGCTTGGCACTAGATGCTGGGACCCAGTACTTC
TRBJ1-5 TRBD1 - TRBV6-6 CASSYSTTGGQPQHF TGTGCCAGCAGTTACTCCACGACAGGGGGACAGCCCCAGCATTTT
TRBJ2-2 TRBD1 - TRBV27 CASRRQGVNTGELFF TGTGCCAGCAGAAGACAGGGGGTGAACACCGGGGAGCTGTTTTTT
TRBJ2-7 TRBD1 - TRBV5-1 CASSYGTGMDEQYF TGCGCCAGCAGCTATGGGACAGGGATGGACGAGCAGTACTTC
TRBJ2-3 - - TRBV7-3 CASRKGRGTDTQYF TGTGCCAGCAGAAAGGGGAGGGGGACAGATACGCAGTATTTT
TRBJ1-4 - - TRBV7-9 CASSLVPQGGEKLFF TGTGCCAGCAGCTTAGTTCCCCAGGGAGGGGAAAAACTGTTTTTT
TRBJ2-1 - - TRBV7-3 CASSPTRDHVNEQFF TGTGCCAGCAGCCCGACTAGAGATCATGTCAATGAGCAGTTCTTC
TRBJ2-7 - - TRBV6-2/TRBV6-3 CASSFLPYEQYF TGTGCCAGCAGTTTCCTCCCCTACGAGCAGTACTTC